These 30 T cell receptor beta chains originate from one sample sequenced in a study of OX40 agonist ivuxolimab in advanced cancers. Only in-frame clones appear in the TCRdb table, and some are missing; sequencing was by immunoSEQ multiplex PCR. This table holds fewer than 80,000 clones, about 85% found once. The source was CD4+ or CD8+ T cells sorted from blood, collected in a trial of the OX40 agonist ivuxolimab. Receptor source: an adult with an advanced solid tumor such as melanoma, head and neck, liver or kidney cancer.

This chain joins TRBV7-2 and TRBJ1-2, with 11 positions matching TRBD1. Germline V gene sequence: CDR1 SGHTA, CDR2 FQGNSA. This CDR3 has 13 amino acids. The junction had 1 base not matched to a gene; V was cut back by 4 bases and J by 6 bases. CDR3 sequence reads: CASSSGQGDGYTF. DNA for the CDR3: TGTGCCAGCAGCTCGGGACAGGGGGATGGCTACACCTTC.

The genes are TRBV5-6 and TRBJ1-1; 7 bases align to TRBD1. The V and J ends lost 3 bases and 5 bases, in that order; junction bases with no gene match: 7. This CDR3 comprises 14 residues. CDR1 SGHDT and CDR2 YYEEEE come from the germline V gene. The CDR3 DNA sequence: TGTGCCAGCAGCTGGCCCGACAGGGTTACTGAAGCTTTCTTT. This translates into CASSWPDRVTEAFF. The whole variable domain, remainder taken from reference TRBV5-6 and TRBJ1-1, is DAGVTQSPTHLIKTRGQQVTLRCSPKSGHDTVSWYQQALGQGPQFIFQYYEEEERQRGNFPDRFSGHQFPNYSSELNVNALLLGDSALYLCASSWPDRVTEAFFGQGTRLTVV.

This chain links TRBV19 with TRBJ2-1; D might be TRBD2 (5 bases). The germline CDR1 and CDR2 sequences are LNHDA and SQIVND (reference sequence). Trimming removed 5 bases from V and 7 bases from J, with 6 bases in between. The CDR3 covers 11 residues. CDR3 sequence: CASSRGNEQFF. The CDR3, as DNA: TGTGCCAGTAGTCGGGGAAATGAGCAGTTCTTC.

A note on this clone: The final CDR3 position lacks the conserved phenylalanine or tryptophan, pointing to a likely read error. The DNA is left out, because the CDR3 cannot be placed on it with certainty; the CDR3 is given as TCRdb lists it. This sequence joins TRBV28 and TRBJ1-2; the table's D call of TRBD1 was not tested on the DNA. A total of 16 residues make up the CDR3, ends included. The germline V gene has CDR1 MDHEN and CDR2 SYDVKM. This CDR3 reads CASSLWKGALTVPFVG.

V is TRBV6-5 and J is TRBJ1-2; D is perhaps TRBD1 (6 bases). The CDR3 covers 12 residues. CDR1 is MNHEY, CDR2 SVGAGI, per germline. Trimming pared 11 bases from V and 4 bases from J, leaving 14 bases between. The CDR3 is CACHRVPYGYTF. CDR3 in DNA: TGTGCCTGCCACAGGGTGCCCTATGGCTACACCTTC.

The CDR3 here is CASSKSRDRGLYYGYTF. In nucleotides, the CDR3 is TGTGCCAGCAGCAAGTCCCGGGACAGGGGGTTGTACTATGGCTACACCTTC. The chain has TRBV11-2 and TRBJ1-2; 11 bases fit TRBD1. V lost 5 bases and J lost 3; bases outside the gene matches: 11. CDR3 size: 17 residues. Per the germline V gene, CDR1 is SGHAT and CDR2 is FQNNGV. Filled out from reference TRBV11-2 and TRBJ1-2, the complete variable domain reads EAGVAQSPRYKIIEKRQSVAFWCNPISGHATLYWYQQILGQGPKLLIQFQNNGVVDDSQLPKDRFSAERLKGVDSTLKIQPAKLEDSAVYLCASSKSRDRGLYYGYTFGSGTRLTVV.

The gene calls are TRBV28 and TRBJ2-7; D perhaps matches TRBD1 (6 bases). The CDR3 length is 13 residues. The germline gives CDR1 MDHEN, CDR2 SYDVKM. Between the trimmed V and J ends, which lost 8 bases and 11 bases, there was a span of 22 bases. The CDR3 reads CASLSDDRLMEYF. CDR3 nucleotide sequence: TGTGCCAGCCTTTCGGATGACAGGCTGATGGAGTACTTC.

The CDR3 DNA reads TGCGCCAGCAGCTTGGAGCTTGGCGGTACGCAGTATTTT. This gives the protein CASSLELGGTQYF. This chain links TRBV5-1 with TRBJ2-3; D is ambiguous. CDR1 and CDR2 from the germline V gene are SGHRS and YFSETQ. The CDR3 is made up of 13 amino acids. V lost 0 bases and J 8 bases, leaving 10 bases between the germline ends.

V gene TRBV27 combines with J gene TRBJ1-6; D is undetermined. V lost 2 bases, J lost 5 bases, and 13 bases lay in between. This CDR3 is built from 16 residues. Germline V gives CDR1 MNHEY, CDR2 SMNVEV (reference sequence). The CDR3 DNA is TGTGCCAGCAGTTTACGGGCAGGCCTAAATAATTCACCCCTCCACTTT. Amino acid sequence: CASSLRAGLNNSPLHF.

The rearrangement links TRBV11-2 to TRBJ2-4; the D is unclear. Trimming left V 4 bases short and J 0 bases short, with 7 bases between. This CDR3 contains 14 residues. In germline, CDR1 is SGHAT, CDR2 FQNNGV. The CDR3 coding sequence is TGTGCCAGCAGCTCGTCGCGAGCCAAAAACATTCAGTACTTC. This translates into CASSSSRAKNIQYF.

This clone appeared once. V is TRBV11-2 and J is TRBJ2-3, with TRBD1 matching 9 bases. The CDR3 length is 14 residues. Germline CDR1 reads SGHAT; CDR2 reads FQNNGV. The V segment lost 6 bases and the J segment 2 bases; nucleotides outside the gene matches: 3. The CDR3, as DNA: TGTGCCAGCAGATGGACAGGGGTCACAGATACGCAGTATTTT. It codes for CASRWTGVTDTQYF.

The V and J genes are TRBV29-1 and TRBJ2-1; TRBD2 aligns across 8 bases. This CDR3 spans 13 amino acids. Germline V CDR1 and CDR2: SQVTM, ANQGSEA. Trimming at V came to 8 bases and at J to 12 bases, leaving 15 bases not matched to a gene. The CDR3 loop is CSSRGREGRGQFF. CDR3 nucleotide sequence: TGCAGCTCCCGGGGACGGGAGGGCCGAGGGCAGTTCTTC.

This chain joins TRBV30 and TRBJ2-3; a weak D match, TRBD1 (6 bases). Trimming took 4 bases from V and 2 from J, leaving 7 bases between them. The CDR3 is 12 amino acids. Germline V CDR1 and CDR2: GTSNPN, SVGIG (reference sequence). In DNA, the CDR3 is TGTGCCTGGACAGGGGCCACAGATACGCAGTATTTT. Protein: CAWTGATDTQYF.

This clone was counted between two and nine times. The chain links TRBV7-9 to TRBJ1-5, with D tentatively TRBD1 (6 bases). Trimming pared 5 bases from V and 4 bases from J, leaving 12 bases between. In germline, CDR1 is SEHNR, CDR2 FQNEAQ (reference sequence). This CDR3 contains 14 residues. This CDR3 reads CASSRGADNQPQHF. The CDR3 nucleotides are TGTGCCAGCAGCCGGGGGGCAGATAATCAGCCCCAGCATTTT.

The rearrangement uses TRBV7-8 and TRBJ2-1; 8 bases align to TRBD1. Germline V CDR1 and CDR2: SGHVS, FQNEAQ. The CDR3 length is 15 residues. V shed 3 bases, J shed 4 bases, and the junction held 5 bases outside the gene matches. The CDR3 nucleotides are TGTGCCAGCAGCTTTAGGGACAGGCCTTACAATGAGCAGTTCTTC. The encoded protein is CASSFRDRPYNEQFF.

The chain employs TRBV9 and TRBJ1-5, with D hard to call. Between the trimmed V and J ends, which lost 4 bases and 4 bases, there was a span of 6 bases. CDR1 and CDR2 from the germline V gene are SGDLS and YYNGEE. The CDR3 is made up of 12 amino acids. The CDR3 nucleotides read TGTGCCAGCAGCCCCATTAATCAGCCCCAGCATTTT. Translated, it gives CASSPINQPQHF.

The J gene is TRBJ2-2, the V gene TRBV2, with 7 bases fitting TRBD2. The CDR3 spans 14 residues. Germline CDR1 is SNHLY and CDR2 is FYNNEI. The ends lost 7 bases at V and 2 bases at J; junction bases unmatched: 4. CDR3 amino acids: CASTRGSNTGELFF. CDR3 DNA: TGTGCCAGCACCCGCGGGAGTAACACCGGGGAGCTGTTTTTT.

The V call is TRBV2, the J call TRBJ1-1, with 9 bases lining up with TRBD1. V was clipped by 4 bases and J by 2 bases; unmatched bases: 2. This CDR3 is built from 14 residues. Germline V gives CDR1 SNHLY, CDR2 FYNNEI. CDR3 sequence reads: CASSAQGANTEAFF. DNA of the CDR3: TGTGCCAGCAGTGCACAGGGGGCTAACACTGAAGCTTTCTTT.

The genes are TRBV28 and TRBJ1-1; unclear D gene. Germline CDR1 MDHEN, CDR2 SYDVKM. V was pared by 2 bases and J by 4 bases, with 11 bases between. The CDR3 has 14 residues. In nucleotides, the CDR3 is TGTGCCAGCAGTTTAACGGCGGGGATCACTGAAGCTTTCTTT. Amino acid sequence: CASSLTAGITEAFF.

This chain links TRBV10-2 with TRBJ1-5, with a weak D call TRBD1 (5 bases). V dropped 6 bases and J dropped 3 bases, with 9 bases sitting between them. CDR3 length: 13 residues. Germline loops: CDR1 WSHSY, CDR2 SAAADI. CDR3 protein: CASSGGVNQPQHF. The CDR3 region has the DNA TGCGCCAGCAGCGGAGGGGTCAATCAGCCCCAGCATTTT.

The genes are TRBV7-8 and TRBJ1-2; TRBD1 matches 8 bases. V gave up 3 bases and J gave up 3 bases; unmatched junction bases: 6. CDR1 is SGHVS, CDR2 FQNEAQ, per germline. The CDR3 runs to 15 residues. The CDR3 is CASSLTGVGDYGYTF. Written as DNA, the CDR3 is TGTGCCAGCAGCTTGACAGGGGTCGGGGACTATGGCTACACCTTC.

The chain combines TRBV27 with TRBJ1-1; TRBD1 matches 9 bases. The CDR3 is made up of 15 amino acids. CDR1 MNHEY and CDR2 SMNVEV come from the germline V gene (reference sequence). The J segment lost 0 bases and the V segment lost 8 bases, leaving 7 bases of the junction unmatched. The CDR3 spells CASLQGAYLNTEAFF. The CDR3 bases are TGTGCCAGCCTACAGGGGGCTTATTTGAACACTGAAGCTTTCTTT.

The CDR3 loop reads CASSSYRNSNYGYTF. CDR3 coding DNA: TGTGCCAGCAGCTCCTACCGAAATTCTAACTATGGCTACACCTTC. This chain joins TRBV7-9 and TRBJ1-2; D gene uncertain. This CDR3 has 15 residues. CDR1 SEHNR and CDR2 FQNEAQ come from the germline V gene (reference sequence). V lost 4 bases, J lost 0 bases, and 12 bases lay in between.

The CDR3 nucleotides are TGTGCCAGCAGTCCTCTGGATCCGGGGGACAATCAGCCCCAGCATTTT. This translates into CASSPLDPGDNQPQHF. The chain has TRBV2 and TRBJ1-5; D possibly corresponds to TRBD1 (5 bases). The CDR3 length is 16 residues. Per germline, CDR1 SNHLY and CDR2 FYNNEI. V lost 5 bases, J lost 3 bases, and 17 bases lay in between.

This chain connects TRBV27 to TRBJ2-1, with 8 bases aligning to TRBD1. Losses at the gene ends were 3 bases for V and 5 bases for J; bases not matched to a gene: 3. In germline, CDR1 is MNHEY, CDR2 SMNVEV (reference sequence). The CDR3 contains 14 residues. The CDR3 here is CASSLDRVNNEQFF. CDR3 in DNA: TGTGCCAGCAGTTTGGACAGGGTTAACAATGAGCAGTTCTTC.

The chain uses TRBV10-3 and TRBJ2-7; TRBD2 matches 9 bases. V lost 11 bases, J lost 6 bases, and 14 bases stayed unmatched. Germline V gene data show CDR1 as ENHRY and CDR2 as SYGVKD. CDR3 size: 14 residues. CDR3 sequence reads: CAWTGTSSSREQYF. DNA for the CDR3: TGTGCCTGGACGGGGACTAGCTCATCGCGCGAGCAGTACTTC.

The V call is TRBV28, the J call TRBJ1-2; D is uncertain. Germline values: CDR1 MDHEN, CDR2 SYDVKM. V was trimmed by 6 bases and J by 1 base, leaving 9 bases between them. CDR3 length equals 13 residues. CDR3 loop: CASSQADNYGYTF. CDR3 coding DNA: TGTGCCAGCAGCCAGGCAGATAACTATGGCTACACCTTC.

This clone has more than one count but fewer than ten. The rearrangement links TRBV5-1 to TRBJ2-2, with D hard to call. The germline V and J ends were trimmed by 3 bases and 1 base, with 10 bases remaining between them. CDR1 and CDR2 (germline): SGHRS, YFSETQ. This CDR3 spans 15 amino acids. CDR3 protein: CASSSQVQNTGELFF. The CDR3 nucleotides read TGCGCCAGCAGCTCCCAAGTACAGAACACCGGGGAGCTGTTTTTT.

V usage is TRBV6-1 and J usage is TRBJ2-7, with TRBD1 as a possible D gene (5 bases). Trimming stripped 5 bases from V and 2 bases from J, with 10 bases between. This CDR3 region has 13 residues. The germline V gene has CDR1 MNHNS and CDR2 SASEGT. The CDR3 nucleotides read TGTGCCAGCAGTAGGACATTCGCCTACGAGCAGTACTTC. Its translation: CASSRTFAYEQYF.

The genes are TRBV27 and TRBJ2-7; perhaps TRBD2 as D (6 bases). Germline CDR1 and CDR2: MNHEY and SMNVEV (reference sequence). Trimming stripped 6 bases from V and 3 bases from J, with 18 bases between. The CDR3 sequence is 15 residues long. In DNA, the CDR3 is TGTGCCAGCAGACGGGACCAAAACGGGGGCTACGAGCAGTACTTC. It translates to CASRRDQNGGYEQYF.